Below are 32 T cell receptor beta chains sequenced from a single sample in a study of blood T cell repertoires in COVID-19. Produced via immunoSEQ multiplex PCR; TCRdb's table is partial and in-frame only. Found here are tens of thousands of clones, 76% of them singletons; the top ten hold approximately 20%. Sequences were obtained from peripheral blood. The receptors were sampled from a man aged 45-65 years with active or convalescent COVID-19.

The chain carries TRBV11-2 and TRBJ1-2; 7 nucleotides match TRBD1. With 1 base clipped from V and 3 bases from J, the junction kept 5 bases outside the gene matches. Germline CDR1 is SGHAT and CDR2 is FQNNGV. The CDR3 extends over 15 amino acids. The CDR3 region has the DNA TGTGCCAGCAGCTTAGGGTCCGGGACAGACTATGGCTACACCTTC. Its protein product is CASSLGSGTDYGYTF.

This clone occurred a few times. This chain uses TRBV9 with TRBJ2-5, with no clear D. The CDR3 spans 12 residues. The V end was cut by 0 bases, the J end by 5 bases, with 5 bases between. CDR1 and CDR2 from the germline V gene are SGDLS and YYNGEE. DNA of the CDR3: TGTGCCAGCAGCGTAGCTTTCGAGACCCAGTACTTC. It codes for CASSVAFETQYF.

J is TRBJ2-1 and V is TRBV7-9, with a tentative D call TRBD2 (5 bases). From germline, CDR1 is SEHNR and CDR2 FQNEAQ (reference sequence). CDR3 length: 11 residues. Deletions cut 4 bases from V and 10 bases from J, with 8 bases between. The CDR3 nucleotides read TGTGCCAGCAGCTACCAGCGGGAGCAGTTCTTC. Residues: CASSYQREQFF.

This clone was seen a handful of times. This may stem from a read error, because a much larger clone lies one nucleotide away. J is TRBJ1-1 and V is TRBV19; D is possibly TRBD1 (6 bases). The CDR3 is 13 residues long. Germline CDR1 is LNHDA and CDR2 is SQIVND (reference sequence). Between the trimmed V and J ends, which lost 11 bases and 10 bases, there was a span of 23 bases. The CDR3 sequence: CAPQGGVGGGAFF. Here the CDR3 DNA reads TGTGCCCCCCAAGGGGGGGTGGGGGGGGGAGCTTTCTTT. The full variable domain, in which reference TRBV19 and TRBJ1-1 provide the parts outside the CDR3, is DGGITQSPKYLFRKEGQNVTLSCEQNLNHDAMYWYRQDPGQGLRLIYYSQIVNDFQKGDIAEGYSVSREKKESFPLTVTSAQKNPTAFYLCAPQGGVGGGAFFGQGTRLTVV.

This clone was seen only a few times. V usage is TRBV5-1 and J usage is TRBJ1-2; 7 bases align to TRBD1. The germline gives CDR1 SGHRS, CDR2 YFSETQ. This CDR3 contains 15 residues. After removal of 3 bases from V and 3 bases from J, the junction contained 8 bases not matched to a gene. The CDR3, as DNA: TGCGCCAGCAGCTCCTGGGGACAGCTTGACTATGGCTACACCTTC. As protein: CASSSWGQLDYGYTF.

V is TRBV5-6 and J is TRBJ2-1; no firm D call. The CDR3 extends over 14 amino acids. The germline V gene encodes CDR1 SGHDT and CDR2 YYEEEE. Trimming removed 1 base from V and 9 bases from J, with 14 bases in between. The CDR3, as DNA: TGTGCCAGCAGCTTGTTTAAGGCGGTAGGTGAGCAGTTCTTC. Its translation: CASSLFKAVGEQFF.

The chain employs TRBV9 and TRBJ2-2, with 10 bases fitting TRBD2. V was clipped by 0 bases and J by 6 bases; unmatched bases: 17. There are 20 residues in the CDR3. The germline V gene encodes CDR1 SGDLS and CDR2 YYNGEE. CDR3 DNA: TGTGCCAGCAGCGTAGAAGTGCCTAGCGGGAGAAGAGGCCACCCCGGGGAGCTGTTTTTT. Translation: CASSVEVPSGRRGHPGELFF.

The rearrangement joins TRBV7-9 to TRBJ2-1; 8 positions agree with TRBD1. The ends lost 2 bases at V and 3 bases at J; junction bases unmatched: 9. This CDR3 spans 17 amino acids. Germline V lookup: CDR1 SEHNR, CDR2 FQNEAQ (reference sequence). This chain's CDR3 is CASSLNLGTGNYNEQFF. CDR3 bases: TGTGCCAGCAGCTTAAACCTAGGGACAGGTAACTACAATGAGCAGTTCTTC.

CDR3 amino acids: CASSIGTTPGYTF. The CDR3 DNA reads TGTGCCAGCAGCATCGGGACAACCCCGGGCTACACCTTC. The chain employs TRBV7-9 and TRBJ1-2, with a weak D call TRBD1 (6 bases). The CDR3 consists of 13 residues. Germline V gives CDR1 SEHNR, CDR2 FQNEAQ (reference sequence). Trimming took 5 bases from V and 8 from J, leaving 15 bases between them.

The chain combines TRBV21-1 with TRBJ2-1; the D call of TRBD2 is as the table states it, not checked on the DNA. TRBV21-1 is deemed a pseudogene. There are 15 residues in the CDR3. CDR3 in DNA: TGTGCCAGCAGCAAAGCTGGGGGGGGATTGAATGAGCAGTTCTTC. Residues: CASSKAGGGLNEQFF.

V usage is TRBV6-6 and J usage is TRBJ2-7; TRBD1 matches at 7 bases. Germline CDR1 is MNHNY and CDR2 is SVGAGI (reference sequence). This CDR3 has 11 residues. V lost 8 bases to trimming and J lost 9 bases; unmatched junction nucleotides: 7. DNA of the CDR3: TGTGCCAGCGGAAGGGACAGCTCGCAGTACTTC. Translating it yields CASGRDSSQYF.

The rearrangement joins TRBV6-5 to TRBJ1-1; D possibly corresponds to TRBD1 (5 bases). CDR1 and CDR2 (germline): MNHEY, SVGAGI. This CDR3 has 13 residues. V lost 4 bases and J 9 bases, leaving 15 bases between the germline ends. CDR3 bases: TGTGCCAGCAGTTCGTCCGGTCAGGGTAAAGCTTTCTTT. Its translation is CASSSSGQGKAFF.

This clone was counted a single time. The V call is TRBV10-1, the J call TRBJ2-1; 10 nucleotides line up with TRBD2. The germline CDR1 and CDR2 sequences are WNHNN and SYGVQD (reference sequence). With 6 bases clipped from V and 4 bases from J, the junction kept 6 bases outside the gene matches. The CDR3 contains 15 residues. CDR3 region: CASSPQTSGYNEQFF. CDR3 bases: TGCGCCAGCAGCCCCCAGACTAGCGGGTACAATGAGCAGTTCTTC.

The chain uses TRBV5-1 and TRBJ2-5; TRBD2 matches at 7 bases. The CDR3 runs to 13 residues. V lost 6 bases to trimming and J lost 3 bases; unmatched junction nucleotides: 5. Germline loops: CDR1 SGHRS, CDR2 YFSETQ. CDR3 nucleotides: TGCGCCAGCATGAGGGGAGGGGAAGAGACCCAGTACTTC. Residues: CASMRGGEETQYF. Filled out from reference TRBV5-1 and TRBJ2-5, the complete variable domain reads KAGVTQTPRYLIKTRGQQVTLSCSPISGHRSVSWYQQTPGQGLQFLFEYFSETQRNKGNFPGRFSGRQFSNSRSEMNVSTLELGDSALYLCASMRGGEETQYFGPGTRLLVL.

The chain links TRBV5-1 to TRBJ2-7, with 9 bases matching TRBD1. The CDR3 sequence is 14 residues long. Losses at the gene ends were 7 bases for V and 2 bases for J; bases not matched to a gene: 7. Germline-derived CDR1 and CDR2 are SGHRS and YFSETQ. The CDR3 region has the DNA TGCGCCAGCTCCACCCGACAGGGGGCCTACGAGCAGTACTTC. It encodes CASSTRQGAYEQYF.

This clone showed up just a few times. The V call is TRBV5-1, the J call TRBJ1-2; maybe TRBD1 (6 bases). The V gene lost 4 bases and the J gene lost 4 bases, with 8 bases spanning the gap. This CDR3 comprises 12 residues. Germline assignment: CDR1 SGHRS and CDR2 YFSETQ. In DNA, the CDR3 is TGCGCCAGCAGCACACAGGGCTATGGCTACACCTTC. This gives the protein CASSTQGYGYTF.

This clone came up a few times. This chain uses TRBV4-2 with TRBJ1-2, with a tentative D call TRBD1 (5 bases). V lost 0 bases to trimming and J lost 4 bases, with 12 bases between them. This CDR3 is 15 amino acids long. CDR1 and CDR2 from the germline V gene are LGHNA and YNFKEQ. The CDR3, as DNA: TGTGCCAGCAGCCAAGATCGACAGTTCACCTATGGCTACACCTTC. Its translation: CASSQDRQFTYGYTF.

This clone occurred once. V usage is TRBV5-4 and J usage is TRBJ2-1; 7 nucleotides agree with TRBD2. The CDR3 consists of 15 residues. V dropped 4 bases and J dropped 5; count of bases not matched to a gene: 9. Germline V gene lookup returns CDR1 SGHNT and CDR2 YYREEE (reference sequence). CDR3 in DNA: TGTGCCAGCAGCCAGCGGACTAGTGGAGACAATGAGCAGTTCTTC. This gives the protein CASSQRTSGDNEQFF.

J is TRBJ2-1 and V is TRBV5-1; 10 nucleotides agree with TRBD1. V trimming: 3 bases; J trimming: 4 bases; junction bases outside the gene matches: 10. This CDR3 comprises 17 residues. Germline V gives CDR1 SGHRS, CDR2 YFSETQ. The CDR3 region has the DNA TGCGCCAGCAGCTCCTATGGGACAGGGGCCGATTACAATGAGCAGTTCTTC. Amino acid sequence: CASSSYGTGADYNEQFF.

The chain employs TRBV6-5 and TRBJ2-5; D gene ambiguous. V dropped 5 bases and J dropped 5 bases, with 9 bases sitting between them. This CDR3 spans 12 amino acids. The V gene's germline CDR1 is MNHEY and CDR2 SVGAGI. The CDR3 protein is CASSKTKETQYF. In nucleotides, the CDR3 is TGTGCCAGCAGTAAGACAAAGGAGACCCAGTACTTC.

The V and J genes are TRBV12-3 or TRBV12-4 and TRBJ2-1, with D perhaps matching TRBD2 (6 bases). CDR3 length: 12 amino acids. V was trimmed by 4 bases and J by 13 bases, leaving 14 bases between them. CDR3 nucleotides: TGTGCCAGCAGTTCTTGGACTAAGGATCAGTTCTTC. It translates to CASSSWTKDQFF.

The V and J genes are TRBV30 and TRBJ1-2; TRBD1 matches 9 bases. J gave up 5 bases and V 2 bases, and 3 bases lay outside the gene matches. The CDR3 covers 13 residues. Looked up from germline, CDR1 is GTSNPN and CDR2 is SVGIG (reference sequence). The CDR3 sequence: CAWSPGTGYGYTF. The CDR3 DNA sequence: TGTGCCTGGAGTCCCGGGACAGGGTATGGCTACACCTTC.

CDR3 nucleotides: TGTGCCAGCACTACCTCGGGCTCCTATAATTCACCCCTCCACTTT. Its protein product is CASTTSGSYNSPLHF. The chain joins TRBV6-6 to TRBJ1-6; no clear D gene. This CDR3 has 15 amino acids. Looked up from germline, CDR1 is MNHNY and CDR2 is SVGAGI (reference sequence). V lost 7 bases and J lost 0, with 10 bases in between.

V usage is TRBV29-1 and J usage is TRBJ2-1; TRBD1 matches 8 bases. In germline, CDR1 is SQVTM, CDR2 ANQGSEA. This CDR3 has 16 amino acids. After removal of 8 bases from V and 4 bases from J, the junction contained 16 bases not matched to a gene. The CDR3 spells CSIVGIRDRGYNEQFF. The CDR3 DNA sequence: TGCAGCATTGTTGGAATCCGAGACAGGGGATACAATGAGCAGTTCTTC.

V gene TRBV5-1 combines with J gene TRBJ2-4, with D perhaps matching TRBD1 (5 bases). The V and J ends lost 1 base and 6 bases respectively, with 8 bases between them. CDR3 length: 13 residues. Germline V CDR1 and CDR2: SGHRS, YFSETQ. Written as DNA, the CDR3 is TGCGCCAGCAGCTTGTGGGGCCCAAACATTCAGTACTTC. This translates into CASSLWGPNIQYF.

This rearrangement joins TRBV5-1 to TRBJ2-3, with TRBD2 identical over 7 bases. J gave up 4 bases and V 4 bases, and 18 bases lay outside the gene matches. CDR1 and CDR2 (germline): SGHRS, YFSETQ. The CDR3 contains 18 residues. This CDR3 reads CASSGGLDAPGRADTQYF. The CDR3 coding sequence is TGCGCCAGCAGCGGAGGGTTAGACGCCCCAGGGAGGGCAGATACGCAGTATTTT.

This clone occurred a few times. The gene calls are TRBV7-8 and TRBJ1-1; TRBD1 might be the D (5 bases). Germline V CDR1 and CDR2: SGHVS, FQNEAQ. V was pared by 5 bases and J by 4 bases, with 20 bases between. This CDR3 is 16 amino acids long. The CDR3 reads CASSLLAPRGGTEAFF. For the CDR3, the DNA is TGTGCCAGCAGCCTACTAGCCCCGCGGGGGGGCACTGAAGCTTTCTTT. Supplemented by reference TRBV7-8 and TRBJ1-1, the full variable domain reads GAGVSQSPRYKVAKRGQDVALRCDPISGHVSLFWYQQALGQGPEFLTYFQNEAQLDKSGLPSDRFFAERPEGSVSTLKIQRTQQEDSAVYLCASSLLAPRGGTEAFFGQGTRLTVV.

J is TRBJ2-3 and V is TRBV7-6; 7 nucleotides match TRBD1. The CDR3 runs to 15 residues. CDR1 and CDR2 (germline): SGHVS, FNYEAQ. V was pared by 10 bases and J by 2 bases, with 12 bases of the junction left unmatched. CDR3 nucleotides: TGTGCCAACGATAGGGGACAGACTCACACAGATACGCAGTATTTT. This sequence encodes CANDRGQTHTDTQYF.

The V call is TRBV12-3 or TRBV12-4, the J call TRBJ1-1; 7 bases match TRBD1. This CDR3 comprises 11 residues. The junction had 3 bases not matched to a gene; V was cut back by 6 bases and J by 8 bases. The DNA of the CDR3 is TGTGCCAGCAGCTTACAGGGGGAAGCTTTCTTT. Amino acid sequence: CASSLQGEAFF.

By share of the sample, this clone is medium-sized. The chain links TRBV1 to TRBJ1-1. TRBV1 is recorded as a pseudogene. The CDR3 spans 15 residues. In DNA form, the CDR3 reads TGCACCAGCAGAAAACACCAGGGAGGGCACACTGAAGCTTTCTTT. Amino acid sequence: CTSRKHQGGHTEAFF.

This chain uses TRBV5-4 with TRBJ2-7; D is undetermined. V gave up 0 bases and J gave up 2 bases, with 6 bases separating them. CDR1 and CDR2 (germline): SGHNT, YYREEE (reference sequence). The CDR3 is made up of 13 amino acids. The CDR3 loop is CASSLVGTYEQYF. The CDR3 DNA sequence: TGTGCCAGCAGCTTGGTTGGCACCTACGAGCAGTACTTC.

V gene TRBV6-5 combines with J gene TRBJ2-7; 8 nucleotides match TRBD2. V lost 2 bases and J lost 3; bases outside the gene matches: 6. Germline V CDR1 and CDR2: MNHEY, SVGAGI. The CDR3 sequence is 15 residues long. CDR3 loop: CASSYGGLGNYEQYF. CDR3 coding DNA: TGTGCCAGCAGTTACGGGGGACTAGGCAACTACGAGCAGTACTTC.